This T cell receptor (beta chain) was identified during a study of blood T cells in healthy people across ages. CDR3 length equals 13 residues. CDR1 ENHRY and CDR2 SYGVKD come from the germline V gene. V lost 7 bases, J lost 9 bases, and 16 bases lay in between. PCR was performed a second time for roughly 7 to 12 cycles using a sample-barcoded 5' primer and a J-beta primer mix. TCRdb fed the 5' RACE reads into MiXCR, producing one record per CDR3 protein. The data hold about 1 million distinct CDR3 sequences, with around 27% observed a single time. These sequences were also reported in another study, on T cells of mothers and their children. That work adds: The study recruited a few healthy Caucasian mothers and their six children as donors.

Sequencing was done on a sample of blood. This clonotype was obtained from a girl aged 2-15 years in good health. The rearrangement links TRBV10-3 to TRBJ2-1; possibly TRBD2 for D (6 bases). The CDR3 DNA is TGTGCCATCACCCCTGGGACTTTTAGTGAGCAGTTCTTC. Amino acids: CAITPGTFSEQFF.